These 24 T cell receptor beta chains were sequenced from one sample in a study of blood T cell repertoires in COVID-19. The repertoire was sequenced with immunoSEQ multiplex PCR; TCRdb's copy has only in-frame clones and lacks some. The repertoire holds some 250,000 clones, with about nine tenths as singletons. Sequencing was performed on PBMCs or T cells enriched from blood (not recorded which). These receptors were obtained from a human donor in a cohort exposed to, infected with or recovered from COVID-19 (not recorded which). The donor label of this sample is uncertain.

The chain has TRBV9 and TRBJ2-2, with 7 bases matching TRBD2. V was clipped by 7 bases and J by 3 bases; unmatched bases: 12. This CDR3 is built from 16 residues. The germline V gene has CDR1 SGDLS and CDR2 YYNGEE. CDR3 loop: CASHFSGGRYTGELFF. The CDR3 DNA sequence: TGTGCCAGCCATTTTTCGGGCGGGAGATACACCGGGGAGCTGTTTTTT.

V is TRBV7-9 and J is TRBJ1-1; 7 bases are shared with TRBD1. J gave up 0 bases and V 5 bases, and 9 bases lay outside the gene matches. This CDR3 region has 16 residues. Looked up from germline, CDR1 is SEHNR and CDR2 is FQNEAQ (reference sequence). The CDR3 sequence is CASSHTGTAMNTEAFF. CDR3 bases: TGTGCCAGCAGCCACACAGGGACAGCGATGAACACTGAAGCTTTCTTT.

Many counts were recorded for this clone. This sequence joins TRBV5-4 and TRBJ1-1; tentative D call: TRBD1 (5 bases). V was pared by 2 bases and J by 5 bases, with 7 bases between. This CDR3 is 12 amino acids long. The V gene's germline CDR1 is SGHNT and CDR2 YYREEE (reference sequence). The CDR3 nucleotides read TGTGCCAGCAGCTTCAGGGCGACTGAAGCTTTCTTT. It is translated as CASSFRATEAFF.

The J gene is TRBJ1-1, the V gene TRBV9, with D unclear. CDR1 and CDR2 (germline): SGDLS, YYNGEE. This CDR3 region has 14 residues. Trimming took 0 bases from V and 1 from J, leaving 7 bases between them. As DNA, the CDR3 is TGTGCCAGCAGCGTAGCCCTAGAGAACACTGAAGCTTTCTTT. Its protein is CASSVALENTEAFF.

The V call is TRBV3-1 (or the pseudogene TRBV3-2), the J call TRBJ2-5, with TRBD1 as a possible D gene (6 bases). Between the trimmed V and J ends, which lost 3 bases and 2 bases, there was a span of 13 bases. The germline CDR1 and CDR2 sequences are LGHDT and YNNKEL (reference sequence). The length of the CDR3 is 15 residues. The CDR3 DNA sequence: TGTGCCAGCAGCCAGCAAACAGGGTTGCAAGAGACCCAGTACTTC. Amino acids: CASSQQTGLQETQYF.

This clone turned up a few times. V and J are TRBV2 and TRBJ1-4; TRBD1 matches at 7 bases. The junction had 5 bases not matched to a gene; V was cut back by 5 bases and J by 5 bases. Germline V gives CDR1 SNHLY, CDR2 FYNNEI. The CDR3 contains 14 residues. CDR3 loop: CASSSHRGNEKLFF. In DNA, the CDR3 is TGTGCCAGCAGTAGCCACAGGGGAAATGAAAAACTGTTTTTT.

The genes are TRBV5-4 and TRBJ2-7; 7 positions match TRBD1. Germline V CDR1 and CDR2: SGHNT, YYREEE (reference sequence). V shed 4 bases and J 6 bases; nucleotides not matched to a gene: 10. The CDR3 sequence is 14 residues long. DNA of the CDR3: TGTGCCAGCAGCCCGGAGACAGGGTCCCTCGAGCAGTACTTC. Its translation: CASSPETGSLEQYF.

The genes are TRBV5-1 and TRBJ1-2; 7 nucleotides agree with TRBD1. Germline lookup yields CDR1 SGHRS and CDR2 YFSETQ. The CDR3 length is 14 residues. Trimming removed 0 bases from V and 7 bases from J; junction bases left unmatched: 6. The CDR3: CASSLADRVRGYTF. CDR3 nucleotide sequence: TGCGCCAGCAGCTTGGCCGACAGGGTGCGTGGCTACACCTTC.

The rearrangement uses TRBV10-1 and TRBJ2-1; tentative D call: TRBD2 (5 bases). Trimming cost V 0 bases and J 6 bases, with 9 bases left between them. Germline CDR1 reads WNHNN; CDR2 reads SYGVQD (reference sequence). CDR3 length: 14 residues. CDR3 nucleotide sequence: TGCGCCAGCAGTGAGTCGAAGGGAGCCAATGAGCAGTTCTTC. This codes for CASSESKGANEQFF.

V is TRBV2 and J is TRBJ2-1; D remains unclear. CDR3 size: 14 residues. Trimming stripped 3 bases from V and 5 bases from J, with 11 bases between. The germline V gene encodes CDR1 SNHLY and CDR2 FYNNEI. The CDR3 here is CASSEETGHNEQFF. In DNA form, the CDR3 reads TGTGCCAGCAGTGAGGAGACTGGCCACAATGAGCAGTTCTTC.

This clone was seen a few times. This chain uses TRBV6-4 with TRBJ1-5, with TRBD1 matching over 7 bases. The ends lost 3 bases at V and 6 bases at J; junction bases unmatched: 2. CDR3 size: 13 residues. Germline V gives CDR1 MRHNA, CDR2 SNTAGT. CDR3 DNA: TGTGCCAGCAGTGAGGCAGGGGGTCAGCCCCAGCATTTT. It specifies CASSEAGGQPQHF.

Comment on this clone: The identical CDR3 is also encoded by other nucleotide sequences in the sample. The genes are TRBV29-1 and TRBJ1-5; 7 nucleotides match TRBD1. The CDR3 consists of 12 residues. Unmatched junction bases numbered 4, after V lost 4 bases and J lost 7 bases. CDR1 and CDR2 (germline): SQVTM, ANQGSEA. CDR3 in DNA: TGCAGCGTTGGAACAGGGGACCAGCCCCAGCATTTT. Its protein product is CSVGTGDQPQHF.

V usage is TRBV23-1 and J usage is TRBJ1-6; TRBD1 matches at 7 bases. TRBV23-1 has ORF status, its function being uncertain. V lost 2 bases, J lost 10 bases, and 14 bases stayed unmatched. The CDR3 extends over 17 amino acids. The CDR3 loop is CASSQLSETGISSPLHF. CDR3 nucleotide sequence: TGCGCCAGCAGTCAACTCTCGGAGACAGGGATTTCGTCACCCCTCCACTTT.

This sequence joins TRBV19 and TRBJ1-4; 7 positions agree with TRBD1. V trimming: 5 bases; J trimming: 8 bases; junction bases outside the gene matches: 8. Germline V gene data show CDR1 as LNHDA and CDR2 as SQIVND (reference sequence). The CDR3 sequence is 14 residues long. The CDR3 DNA sequence: TGTGCCAGTAGTTTGGGACAGATTGGAGAAAAACTGTTTTTT. This translates into CASSLGQIGEKLFF.

V and J are TRBV10-3 and TRBJ1-2; the match to TRBD1 covers 9 bases. In germline, CDR1 is ENHRY, CDR2 SYGVKD. V dropped 6 bases and J dropped 5; count of bases not matched to a gene: 4. This CDR3 is 13 amino acids long. Here the CDR3 DNA reads TGTGCCATCAGGGGACAGGGACGGTATGGCTACACCTTC. It yields the protein CAIRGQGRYGYTF.

This chain links TRBV24-1 with TRBJ1-2; 9 bases are shared with TRBD1. V lost 4 bases, J lost 3 bases, and 5 bases stayed unmatched. Germline assignment: CDR1 KGHDR and CDR2 SFDVKD. This CDR3 has 15 amino acids. The CDR3 nucleotides read TGTGCCACCAGTGAAAACAGGGGGCCATACTATGGCTACACCTTC. It yields the protein CATSENRGPYYGYTF.

The chain combines TRBV5-1 with TRBJ1-4; D is possibly TRBD1 (6 bases). The CDR3 is 13 residues long. The V gene lost 0 bases and the J gene lost 13 bases, with 13 bases spanning the gap. Germline V CDR1 and CDR2: SGHRS, YFSETQ. DNA for the CDR3: TGCGCCAGCAGCTTGGCTGGGGACACGAGACTGTTTTTT. This translates into CASSLAGDTRLFF.

This chain links TRBV7-9 with TRBJ2-1; D is perhaps TRBD1 (6 bases). V was shortened by 2 bases and J by 6 bases, with 17 bases between the two germline ends. CDR3 size: 16 residues. Germline V CDR1 and CDR2: SEHNR, FQNEAQ (reference sequence). Here the CDR3 reads CASSLPLLDRPNEQFF. The CDR3 region has the DNA TGTGCCAGCAGCTTACCCCTACTGGACAGACCCAATGAGCAGTTCTTC.

The genes are TRBV28 and TRBJ1-5; no reliable D call. The V and J ends lost 8 bases and 0 bases respectively, with 8 bases between them. The CDR3 covers 13 residues. Germline V lookup: CDR1 MDHEN, CDR2 SYDVKM. The CDR3 here is CASLLYSNQPQHF. Written as DNA, the CDR3 is TGTGCCAGCCTCCTTTATAGCAATCAGCCCCAGCATTTT.

This clone was counted once. V and J are TRBV24-1 and TRBJ1-2; 9 positions agree with TRBD1. This CDR3 has 14 amino acids. Germline V lookup: CDR1 KGHDR, CDR2 SFDVKD. J lost 4 bases, V lost 5 bases, and 4 bases had no gene match. The CDR3 DNA reads as TGTGCCACCAGTGGGACAGGGGCAGGCTATGGCTACACCTTC. This encodes CATSGTGAGYGYTF.

J is TRBJ1-4 and V is TRBV27, with D tentatively TRBD1 (5 bases). V lost 6 bases to trimming and J lost 5 bases, with 16 bases between them. The CDR3 totals 15 residues. Germline values: CDR1 MNHEY, CDR2 SMNVEV (reference sequence). CDR3 nucleotides: TGTGCCAGCAGGGGGAGGTGGGAGGGGAATGAAAAACTGTTTTTT. Amino acids: CASRGRWEGNEKLFF.

The rearrangement joins TRBV5-1 to TRBJ1-1, with 9 bases that match TRBD1. Unmatched junction bases numbered 21, after V lost 7 bases and J lost 5 bases. From germline, CDR1 is SGHRS and CDR2 YFSETQ. This CDR3 comprises 18 residues. The CDR3 nucleotides are TGCGCCAGCTCCCTCGTTAGGACAGGGGCGCCCACTGGGACTGAAGCTTTCTTT. This sequence encodes CASSLVRTGAPTGTEAFF.

J is TRBJ2-2 and V is TRBV18, with TRBD1 matching over 9 bases. This CDR3 has 15 residues. Germline loops: CDR1 KGHSH, CDR2 LQKENI. V lost 1 base, J lost 6 bases, and 3 bases stayed unmatched. The CDR3 here is CASSPRTGVSGELFF. CDR3 coding DNA: TGTGCCAGCTCACCACGGACAGGGGTTTCCGGGGAGCTGTTTTTT.

The chain uses TRBV28 and TRBJ1-1, with D tentatively TRBD1 (5 bases). The germline V gene encodes CDR1 MDHEN and CDR2 SYDVKM. Trimming removed 2 bases at V and 11 bases at J, with 15 bases between. This CDR3 comprises 13 residues. CDR3 protein: CASSLVGALRAFF. In DNA, the CDR3 is TGTGCCAGCAGTTTAGTTGGGGCGCTCAGGGCTTTCTTT.